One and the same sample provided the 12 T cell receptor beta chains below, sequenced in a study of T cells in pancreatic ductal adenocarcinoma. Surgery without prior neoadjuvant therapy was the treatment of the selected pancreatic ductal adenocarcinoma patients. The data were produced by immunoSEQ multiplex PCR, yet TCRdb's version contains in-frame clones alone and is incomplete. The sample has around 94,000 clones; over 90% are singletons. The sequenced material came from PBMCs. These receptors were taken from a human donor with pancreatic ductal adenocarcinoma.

Written as DNA, the CDR3 is TGCAGCGTCCGGGACAGGGTGGACACCGGGGAGCTGTTTTTT. Protein product: CSVRDRVDTGELFF. V gene TRBV29-1 combines with J gene TRBJ2-2; 9 bases map to TRBD1. Trimming removed 6 bases from V and 3 bases from J; junction bases left unmatched: 5. The V gene's germline CDR1 is SQVTM and CDR2 ANQGSEA. The CDR3 is 14 amino acids.

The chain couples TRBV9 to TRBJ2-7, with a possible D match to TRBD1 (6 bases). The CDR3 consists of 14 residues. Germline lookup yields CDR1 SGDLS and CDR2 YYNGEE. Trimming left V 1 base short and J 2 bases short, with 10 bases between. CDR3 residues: CASSVSDSPYEQYF. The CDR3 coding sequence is TGTGCCAGCAGCGTATCGGACAGCCCCTACGAGCAGTACTTC.

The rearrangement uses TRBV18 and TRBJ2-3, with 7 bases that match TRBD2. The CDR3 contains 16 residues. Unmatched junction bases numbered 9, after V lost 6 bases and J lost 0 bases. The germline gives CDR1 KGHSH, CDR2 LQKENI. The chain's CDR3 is CASSIAGGSSTDTQYF. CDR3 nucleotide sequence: TGTGCCAGCTCTATAGCGGGCGGGAGTAGCACAGATACGCAGTATTTT.

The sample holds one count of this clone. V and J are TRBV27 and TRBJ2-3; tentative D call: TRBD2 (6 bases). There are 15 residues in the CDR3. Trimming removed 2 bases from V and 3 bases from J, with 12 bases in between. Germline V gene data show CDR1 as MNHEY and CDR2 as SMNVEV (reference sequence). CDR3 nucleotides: TGTGCCAGCAGTTTAAGGGCAGGGACTACAGATACGCAGTATTTT. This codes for CASSLRAGTTDTQYF.

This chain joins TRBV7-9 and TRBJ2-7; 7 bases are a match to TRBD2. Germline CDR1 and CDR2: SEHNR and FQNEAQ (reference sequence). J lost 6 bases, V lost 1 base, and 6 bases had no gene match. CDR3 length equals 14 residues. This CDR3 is CASSLVGLTGEQYF. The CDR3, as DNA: TGTGCCAGCAGCTTAGTGGGACTAACAGGCGAGCAGTACTTC.

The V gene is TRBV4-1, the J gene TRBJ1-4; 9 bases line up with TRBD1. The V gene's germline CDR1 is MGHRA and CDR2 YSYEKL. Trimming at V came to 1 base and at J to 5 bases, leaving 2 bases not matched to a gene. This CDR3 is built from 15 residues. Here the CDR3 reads CASSQAGTGNEKLFF. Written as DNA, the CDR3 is TGCGCCAGCAGCCAAGCGGGGACAGGGAATGAAAAACTGTTTTTT.

The CDR3 spells CASTHKTRGLEGEQYF. CDR3 bases: TGTGCCAGCACCCATAAAACCAGGGGGCTAGAGGGCGAGCAGTACTTC. The rearrangement links TRBV21-1 to TRBJ2-7; the table's D gene call, TRBD1, was not cross checked with the DNA. TRBV21-1 is a documented pseudogene. This CDR3 is built from 16 residues.

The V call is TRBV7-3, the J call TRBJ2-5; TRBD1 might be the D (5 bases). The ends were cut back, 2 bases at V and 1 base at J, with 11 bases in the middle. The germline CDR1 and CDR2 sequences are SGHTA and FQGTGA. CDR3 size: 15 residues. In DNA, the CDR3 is TGTGCCAGCAGCTTAGGTGGGGCTAGCCAAGAGACCCAGTACTTC. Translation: CASSLGGASQETQYF.

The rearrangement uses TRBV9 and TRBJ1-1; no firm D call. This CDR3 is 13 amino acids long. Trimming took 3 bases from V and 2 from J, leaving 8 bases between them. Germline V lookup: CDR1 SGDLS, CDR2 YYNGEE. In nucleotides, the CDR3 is TGTGCCAGCAGCGGTAGTACCAACACTGAAGCTTTCTTT. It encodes CASSGSTNTEAFF.

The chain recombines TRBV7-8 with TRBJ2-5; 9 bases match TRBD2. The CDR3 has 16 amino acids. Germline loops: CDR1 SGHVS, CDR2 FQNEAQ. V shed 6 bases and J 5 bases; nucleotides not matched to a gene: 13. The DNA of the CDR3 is TGTGCCAGCAGGCCAAGATTTAGCGGGAGTAGGGAGACCCAGTACTTC. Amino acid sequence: CASRPRFSGSRETQYF.

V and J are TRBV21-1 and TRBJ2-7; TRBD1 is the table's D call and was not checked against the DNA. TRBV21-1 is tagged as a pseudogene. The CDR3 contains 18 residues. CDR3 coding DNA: TGTGCCAGCAGCAAAACCAGGACCCCCGGGACAGGGCCCTACGAGCAGTACTTC. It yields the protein CASSKTRTPGTGPYEQYF.

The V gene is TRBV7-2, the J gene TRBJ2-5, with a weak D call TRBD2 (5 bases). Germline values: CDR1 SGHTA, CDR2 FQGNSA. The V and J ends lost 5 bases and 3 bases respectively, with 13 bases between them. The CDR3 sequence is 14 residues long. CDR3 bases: TGTGCCAGCAGCCTCACTAGAGCCGAAGAGACCCAGTACTTC. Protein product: CASSLTRAEETQYF.